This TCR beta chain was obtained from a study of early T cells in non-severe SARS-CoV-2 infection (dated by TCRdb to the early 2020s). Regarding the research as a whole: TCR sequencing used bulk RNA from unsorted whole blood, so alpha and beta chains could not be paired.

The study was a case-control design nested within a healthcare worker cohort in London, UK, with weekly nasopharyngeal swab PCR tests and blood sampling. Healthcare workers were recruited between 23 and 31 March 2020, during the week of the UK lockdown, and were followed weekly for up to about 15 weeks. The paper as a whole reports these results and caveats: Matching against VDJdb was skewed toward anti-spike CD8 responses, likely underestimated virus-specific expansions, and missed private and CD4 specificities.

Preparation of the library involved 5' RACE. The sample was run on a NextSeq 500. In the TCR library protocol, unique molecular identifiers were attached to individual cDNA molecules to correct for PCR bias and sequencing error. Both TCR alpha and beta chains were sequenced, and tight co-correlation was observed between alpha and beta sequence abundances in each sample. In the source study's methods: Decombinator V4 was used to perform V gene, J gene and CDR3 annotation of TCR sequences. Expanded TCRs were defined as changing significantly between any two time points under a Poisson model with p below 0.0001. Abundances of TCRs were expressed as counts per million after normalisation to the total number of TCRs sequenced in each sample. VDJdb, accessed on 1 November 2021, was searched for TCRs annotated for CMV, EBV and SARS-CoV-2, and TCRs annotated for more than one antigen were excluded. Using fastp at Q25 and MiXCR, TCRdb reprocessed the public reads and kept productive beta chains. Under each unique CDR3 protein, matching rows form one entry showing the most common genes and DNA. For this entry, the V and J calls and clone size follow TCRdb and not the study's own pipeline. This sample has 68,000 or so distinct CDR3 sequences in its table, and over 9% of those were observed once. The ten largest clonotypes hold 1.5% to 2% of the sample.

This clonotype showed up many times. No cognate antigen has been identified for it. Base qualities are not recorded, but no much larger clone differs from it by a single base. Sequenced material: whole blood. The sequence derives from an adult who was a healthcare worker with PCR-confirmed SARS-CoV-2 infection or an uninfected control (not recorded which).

CDR3 reads: CASSRQGSGTETQYF. In nucleotide form, the sequence is TGTGCCAGCAGCCGTCAGGGCAGCGGCACAGAGACCCAGTACTTC. The chain is encoded by TRBV3-1 joined to TRBJ2-5; the D region may be TRBD1 or TRBD2, each matching 5 bases equally. Taken from the germline V gene (reference sequence), the CDR1 and CDR2 loops are LGHDT and YNNKEL. Trimming costs V 4 bases and J 4 bases, and their ends lie 16 bases apart. The CDR3, cysteine through phenylalanine, is 15 amino acids long. The retained sequence is limited to the CDR3, 45 bases, with the frame set at the first base.